This TCR beta chain was profiled in a study of cytomegalovirus exposure and HLA in healthy donors. Study-level results: Researchers reported that a few CMV-associated chains were confirmed in vitro as CMV antigen-specific. Later examination showed HLA-associated TCR beta chains had greater clonal expansion than equally common others.

Turning to this clone: Antigen: not known.

PCR employed 60 Vbeta and 13 Jbeta primers. Measured with immunoSEQ multiplex PCR; TCRdb has only the in-frame clones, and not every one. This sample's clone table lists under 70,000 clones. The receptor comes from a woman aged 18 to 35 in good health and CMV-seronegative. Sequences were obtained from PBMCs.

CDR3 sequence (DNA): TGTGCCATCACGAGAGGGGGAGGGCTAGGGGAGCAGTACTTC. Translation gives CAITRGGGLGEQYF. The chain couples TRBV28 to TRBJ2-7, with a tentative D call TRBD2 (7 bases). The germline V and J ends were trimmed by 10 bases and 7 bases, with 23 bases remaining between them. The germline gives CDR1 MDHEN, CDR2 SYDVKM. CDR3 size: 14 residues.